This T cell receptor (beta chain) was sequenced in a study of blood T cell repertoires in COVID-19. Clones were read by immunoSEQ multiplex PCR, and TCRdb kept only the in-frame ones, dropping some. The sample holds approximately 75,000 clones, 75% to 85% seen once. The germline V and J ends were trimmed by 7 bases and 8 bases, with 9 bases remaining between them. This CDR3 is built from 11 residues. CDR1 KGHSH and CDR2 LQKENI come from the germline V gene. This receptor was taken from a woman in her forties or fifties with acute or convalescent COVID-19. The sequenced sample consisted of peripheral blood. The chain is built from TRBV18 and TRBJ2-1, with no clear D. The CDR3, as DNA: TGTGCCAGCTTCGGTGGTGATGAGCAGTTCTTC. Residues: CASFGGDEQFF.